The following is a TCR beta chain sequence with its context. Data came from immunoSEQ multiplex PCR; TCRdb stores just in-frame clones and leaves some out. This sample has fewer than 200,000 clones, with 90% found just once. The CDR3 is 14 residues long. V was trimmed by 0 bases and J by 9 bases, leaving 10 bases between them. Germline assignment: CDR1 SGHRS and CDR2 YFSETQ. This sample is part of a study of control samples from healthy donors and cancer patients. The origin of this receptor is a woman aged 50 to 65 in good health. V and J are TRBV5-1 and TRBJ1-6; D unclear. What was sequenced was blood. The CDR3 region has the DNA TGCGCCAGCAGCTTGGATCCGGGTGGTTCACCCCTCCACTTT. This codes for CASSLDPGGSPLHF.